This TCR beta chain was recorded in a study of beta chain features in type 1 diabetes. After removal of 1 base from V and 5 bases from J, the junction contained 3 bases not matched to a gene. The V gene's germline CDR1 is SGHRS and CDR2 YFSETQ. This CDR3 has 14 amino acids. Whole-study findings and limits: The naive, central memory and Treg TCRB repertoires showed an apparent similarity that was greater among patients than among healthy donors. Any HLA type influence on TCRB rearrangement was left unresolved here.

The table lists this clone with a few counts. What it binds is unknown. The authors reverse transcribed all of the isolated RNA, so sequencing captured expressed TCRB transcripts. Using immunoSEQ multiplex PCR, the repertoire was profiled, and TCRdb retains in-frame clones only, with some absent. The sample records about 300,000 clones, 7.5% to 9.5% being singletons. This TCR was recovered from a woman between 18 and 29 years old in good health. The chain joins TRBV5-1 to TRBJ2-3; 8 bases are shared with TRBD1. Sequencing input: central memory CD4+ T cells from blood. CDR3 bases: TGCGCCAGCAGCTTGAACAGGGGGAAAGATACGCAGTATTTT. Amino acid sequence: CASSLNRGKDTQYF.